Listed below are T cell receptor beta chains from one sample, sequenced in a study of blood T cell repertoires in COVID-19. The data were produced by immunoSEQ multiplex PCR, yet TCRdb's version contains in-frame clones alone and is incomplete. Of about 120,000 clones in the sample, about three quarters are singletons; the top ten hold roughly 6.2%. Sequenced material: peripheral blood. These receptors originate from a man aged 65 to 85 with acute or convalescent COVID-19. CDR3s include the opening cysteine and the closing phenylalanine or tryptophan. D genes are given only for firm matches. Clone size, where shown, is once, few, many, or a class for clones that have expanded.

v_gene,abundance,d_gene,len,j_gene,CDR3nt,CDR3aa
TRBV15,-,-,14,TRBJ2-7,TGTGCCACCAGCAGAGATCAGAATTCCTACGAGCAGTACTTC,CATSRDQNSYEQYF
TRBV2,once,-,13,TRBJ2-5,TGTGCCAGCAGTGATGACCTCCCCCGGGACCAGTACTTC,CASSDDLPRDQYF
TRBV7-9,few,-,13,TRBJ1-1,TGTGCCAGCAGCCCTACAGCGAACACTGAAGCTTTCTTT,CASSPTANTEAFF
TRBV27,-,TRBD2,14,TRBJ2-1,TGTGCCAGCAGTTACGGGGGGGCAATCAATGAGCAGTTCTTC,CASSYGGAINEQFF
TRBV19,-,TRBD1,17,TRBJ1-5,TGTGCCAGTAGTATAGTAGGCTCAGGGGGTTCGGGTCAGCCCCAGCATTTT,CASSIVGSGGSGQPQHF
TRBV30,-,-,13,TRBJ1-2,TGTGCCTGGAGTGTCGAGGCAAACTATGGCTACACCTTC,CAWSVEANYGYTF
TRBV2,-,-,15,TRBJ1-5,TGTGCCAGCAGTGAAGCAACAGGGTGGAATCAGCCCCAGCATTTT,CASSEATGWNQPQHF
TRBV13,-,-,10,TRBJ2-7,TGTGCCAGCAGTAGGGGAGAGCAGTACTTC,CASSRGEQYF
TRBV30,-,-,14,TRBJ2-1,TGTGCCTGGAGATCGCCGGGGTCCTACAATGAGCAGTTCTTC,CAWRSPGSYNEQFF
TRBV29-1,many,-,14,TRBJ2-7,TGCAGCGTTGAGTCTGTGCAGGGTACCTACGAGCAGTACTTC,CSVESVQGTYEQYF
TRBV11-2,-,-,13,TRBJ2-5,TGTGCCAGCAGCCGCAGAGGTTTGGAGACCCAGTACTTC,CASSRRGLETQYF
TRBV11-2,-,TRBD1,12,TRBJ1-6,TGTGCCAGCAGGGCGACAGGGTCCACCCTCCACTTT,CASRATGSTLHF
TRBV6-5,-,-,13,TRBJ1-2,TGTGCCAGCAGAAGGAACAGGAACTATGGCTACACCTTC,CASRRNRNYGYTF
TRBV18,-,TRBD2,16,TRBJ2-2,TGTGCCAGCTCACCCGGGACTAGCGGGAGTACCGGGGAGCTGTTTTTT,CASSPGTSGSTGELFF
TRBV11-3,-,TRBD2,14,TRBJ2-1,TGTGCCAGCAGTCAAAGCGGGGATTACAATGAGCAGTTCTTC,CASSQSGDYNEQFF
TRBV6-2/TRBV6-3,-,-,14,TRBJ1-5,TGTGCCAGCAGCCCACATTATAGCAATCAGCCCCAGCATTTT,CASSPHYSNQPQHF
TRBV5-1,-,-,12,TRBJ2-1,TGCGCCAGCACCCGAGAAGACAATGAGCAGTTCTTC,CASTREDNEQFF
TRBV9,-,TRBD2,18,TRBJ2-2,TGTGCCAGCAGCGCGAGGGGACTAGCGGGGGCCGGCACCGGGGAGCTGTTTTTT,CASSARGLAGAGTGELFF
TRBV6-6,-,TRBD1,14,TRBJ1-4,TGTGCCAGCAGGGACAGGGATGGTAATGAAAAACTGTTTTTT,CASRDRDGNEKLFF
TRBV18,once,TRBD1,16,TRBJ2-5,TGTGCCAGCTCACCGGGGACAGGTACTCACCAAGAGACCCAGTACTTC,CASSPGTGTHQETQYF
TRBV11-2,few,-,14,TRBJ1-1,TGTGCCAGCAGCTTAACCCCGGGGAACACTGAAGCTTTCTTT,CASSLTPGNTEAFF
TRBV3-1/TRBV3-2,-,TRBD1,14,TRBJ2-1,TGTGCCAGCAGGGTTGGACAGGGTAAGGGAGAGCAGTTCTTC,CASRVGQGKGEQFF
TRBV30,few,TRBD1,15,TRBJ1-4,TGTGCCTGGAGTAATCACAGGACAGGTAATGAAAAACTGTTTTTT,CAWSNHRTGNEKLFF
TRBV18,-,-,13,TRBJ2-7,TGTGCCAGCTCACCACTAGCAACCTACGAGCAGTACTTC,CASSPLATYEQYF
TRBV11-3,-,TRBD2,14,TRBJ2-2,TGTGCCAGCAGCGTGGGGACTACGGGCGGGGAGCTGTTTTTT,CASSVGTTGGELFF
TRBV29-1,-,TRBD2,15,TRBJ2-3,TGCAGCGTGGGGTTGGGACTAGCGGGCACAGATACGCAGTATTTT,CSVGLGLAGTDTQYF
TRBV28,-,-,14,TRBJ2-7,TGTGCCAGCAGTTTATGGCCCAGAAAGTACGAGCAGTACTTC,CASSLWPRKYEQYF
TRBV19,-,TRBD1,15,TRBJ1-5,TGTGCCAGTAGTATGAATCGACAGGGGGGTCAGCCCCAGCATTTT,CASSMNRQGGQPQHF
TRBV5-1,once,-,16,TRBJ1-4,TGCGCCAGCAGCTTGGGCGGGTCTGCGACTAATGAAAAACTGTTTTTT,CASSLGGSATNEKLFF
TRBV3-1/TRBV3-2,-,TRBD1,15,TRBJ2-1,TGTGCCAGCAGCCCAGGACAGGGTTCCTACAATGAGCAGTTCTTC,CASSPGQGSYNEQFF
TRBV15,-,-,14,TRBJ2-7,TGTGCCACCAGCAGAGTTCGGGTCCCCTACGAGCAGTACTTC,CATSRVRVPYEQYF
TRBV7-2,-,TRBD2,15,TRBJ2-1,TGTGCCAGCAGCTGGGTGAGCGGGAGTTACAATGAGCAGTTCTTC,CASSWVSGSYNEQFF
TRBV5-1,-,-,15,TRBJ2-5,TGCGCCAGCAGCCTAGGACTAACCCCGCAAGAGACCCAGTACTTC,CASSLGLTPQETQYF
TRBV6-6,-,-,15,TRBJ2-7,TGTGCCAGCAGTTACTCCCCGGGACAAGCCGGGGAGCAGTACTTC,CASSYSPGQAGEQYF
TRBV11-2,-,TRBD2,16,TRBJ2-3,TGTGCCAGCAGCTTAACACTAGCGGGGGGCACAGATACGCAGTATTTT,CASSLTLAGGTDTQYF
TRBV14,-,-,12,TRBJ1-4,TGTGCCAGCAGCCAAGCTCATGAAAAACTGTTTTTT,CASSQAHEKLFF
TRBV6-5,once,-,14,TRBJ2-2,TGTGCCATATCGTCCGGGGTTGAGTTGGGGGAGCTGTTTTTT,CAISSGVELGELFF
TRBV7-9,-,-,14,TRBJ2-7,TGTGCCAGCAGCCAAGAAGGACAATCCTACGAGCAGTACTTC,CASSQEGQSYEQYF
TRBV6-5,-,-,14,TRBJ1-1,TGTGCCAGCAGTCCCGCGGGGCGAGGGACTGAAGCTTTCTTT,CASSPAGRGTEAFF
TRBV4-1,-,-,15,TRBJ2-5,TGCGCCAGCAGCCAGACCCGGGACTACCAAGAGACCCAGTACTTC,CASSQTRDYQETQYF